This TCR beta chain was profiled in a study of T cell changes during pregnancy in multiple sclerosis. Libraries were prepared by immunoSEQ multiplex PCR; TCRdb keeps only in-frame clonotypes and omits some of them. Here the sample spans under 55,000 clones, approximately 92% being singletons. The V gene's germline CDR1 is SEHNR and CDR2 FQNEAQ (reference sequence). V lost 1 base and J lost 7, with 13 bases in between. The CDR3 covers 15 residues. The TCR was taken from a female donor with multiple sclerosis, enrolled in a pregnancy study. Here the sequenced sample was CD4+ T cells from peripheral blood mononuclear cells, taken before pregnancy. The genes are TRBV7-9 and TRBJ1-4, with D possibly matching TRBD1 (5 bases). The CDR3 region is CASSLVGGESEKLFF. CDR3 bases: TGTGCCAGCAGCTTAGTGGGGGGAGAGAGTGAAAAACTGTTTTTT.